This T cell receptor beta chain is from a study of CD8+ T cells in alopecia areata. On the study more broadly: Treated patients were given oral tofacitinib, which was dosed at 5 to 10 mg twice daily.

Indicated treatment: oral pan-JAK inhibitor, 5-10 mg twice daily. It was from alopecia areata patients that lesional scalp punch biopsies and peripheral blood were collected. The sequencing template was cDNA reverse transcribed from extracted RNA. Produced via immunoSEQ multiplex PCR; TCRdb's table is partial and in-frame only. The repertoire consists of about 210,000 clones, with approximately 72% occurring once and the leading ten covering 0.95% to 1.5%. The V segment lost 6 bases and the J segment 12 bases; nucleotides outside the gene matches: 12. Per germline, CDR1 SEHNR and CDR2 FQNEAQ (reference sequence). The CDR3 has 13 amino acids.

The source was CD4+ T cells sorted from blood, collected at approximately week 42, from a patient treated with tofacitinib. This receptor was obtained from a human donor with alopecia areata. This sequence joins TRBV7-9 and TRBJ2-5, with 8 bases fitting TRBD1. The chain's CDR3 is CASSEWTGKIKYF. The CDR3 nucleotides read TGTGCCAGCAGTGAGTGGACAGGGAAGATCAAGTACTTC.